The 19 T cell receptor beta chains presented below share a single source sample, sequenced in a study of blood T cell repertoires in COVID-19. TCRdb keeps only in-frame clones here, not all; method: immunoSEQ multiplex PCR. This repertoire shows roughly 80,000 clones, about 86% found once; its top ten account for around 40%. The sequenced sample consisted of peripheral blood. The receptors shown here come from a man aged 80 or over with acute or convalescent COVID-19.

The chain couples TRBV6-5 to TRBJ1-5, with 7 positions matching TRBD1. Trimming removed 4 bases from V and 4 bases from J; junction bases left unmatched: 7. This CDR3 region has 15 residues. The germline V gene encodes CDR1 MNHEY and CDR2 SVGAGI. The CDR3 DNA follows: TGTGCCAGCAGTTTGGGAAAGGGACAGAATCAGCCCCAGCATTTT. Its protein is CASSLGKGQNQPQHF.

This clone was seen just once. The rearrangement uses TRBV3-1 (or the pseudogene TRBV3-2) and TRBJ1-1, with D possibly TRBD1 on 6 matching bases. There are 15 residues in the CDR3. V was trimmed by 1 base and J by 5 bases, leaving 14 bases between them. In germline, CDR1 is LGHDT, CDR2 YNNKEL (reference sequence). The CDR3 DNA follows: TGTGCCAGCAGCCAAGTTACAACAGGGTTTACTGAAGCTTTCTTT. It encodes CASSQVTTGFTEAFF.

The chain recombines TRBV5-1 with TRBJ1-2; 11 bases align to TRBD1. This CDR3 has 15 residues. Trimming removed 4 bases from V and 7 bases from J; junction bases left unmatched: 9. The germline V gene has CDR1 SGHRS and CDR2 YFSETQ. DNA for the CDR3: TGCGCCAGCAGCCCGATCGGACAGGGGGCGGGTGGCTACACCTTC. Translated: CASSPIGQGAGGYTF.

The chain recombines TRBV15 with TRBJ1-2, with D tentatively TRBD1 (6 bases). The CDR3 runs 13 residues. V shed 2 bases and J shed 7 bases, with 11 bases lying between them. CDR1 is LNHNV, CDR2 YYDKDF, per germline (reference sequence). The CDR3 DNA reads TGTGCCACCAGCAGACAGGGGACGAGTGGCTACACCTTC. It specifies CATSRQGTSGYTF.

The V and J genes are TRBV30 and TRBJ2-7, with 8 bases fitting TRBD2. The CDR3 extends over 13 amino acids. Germline lookup yields CDR1 GTSNPN and CDR2 SVGIG (reference sequence). After removal of 2 bases from V and 6 bases from J, the junction contained 6 bases not matched to a gene. Written as DNA, the CDR3 is TGTGCCTGGAGTACTAGCGGACCTGGCGAGCAGTACTTC. Amino acids: CAWSTSGPGEQYF.

The rearrangement uses TRBV3-1 (or the pseudogene TRBV3-2) and TRBJ1-6; the D is unclear. With 4 bases removed from V and 10 bases from J, the gap between germline ends came to 17 bases. The CDR3 covers 15 residues. From germline, CDR1 is LGHDT and CDR2 YNNKEL (reference sequence). CDR3 DNA: TGTGCCAGCAGCCGCTCCCCGGGAAGCGAATCACCCCTCCACTTT. This translates into CASSRSPGSESPLHF.

This clone showed up just once. For the CDR3, the DNA is TGCAGTGCAAGTACAGGTGGCCTCTACGAGCAGTACTTC. This codes for CSASTGGLYEQYF. The chain carries TRBV20-1 and TRBJ2-7, with D possibly TRBD1 on 5 matching bases. Trimming cost V 6 bases and J 3 bases, with 15 bases left between them. Germline assignment: CDR1 DFQATT and CDR2 SNEGSKA (reference sequence). This CDR3 contains 13 residues.

This clone was counted once. The chain links TRBV5-5 to TRBJ2-3, with 10 positions matching TRBD2. V was clipped by 2 bases and J by 6 bases; unmatched bases: 9. Per germline, CDR1 SGHKS and CDR2 YYEKEE (reference sequence). The CDR3 is 16 residues long. CDR3 DNA: TGTGCCAGCAGCTTTGGGGCTAGCGGGAGTTGGGATACGCAGTATTTT. Amino acid sequence: CASSFGASGSWDTQYF.

The rearrangement joins TRBV7-2 to TRBJ1-4; a weak D match, TRBD1 (5 bases). Germline V CDR1 and CDR2: SGHTA, FQGNSA. Trimming cost V 5 bases and J 7 bases, with 14 bases left between them. The CDR3 loop spans 14 amino acids. CDR3 in DNA: TGTGCCAGCAGCCCCCTTGGGGGAGGTGAAAAACTGTTTTTT. It specifies CASSPLGGGEKLFF.

The chain couples TRBV4-1 to TRBJ2-2; 9 bases are shared with TRBD2. Trimming took 7 bases from V and 4 from J; bases not matched to a gene: 7. The CDR3 runs to 15 residues. The germline V gene has CDR1 MGHRA and CDR2 YSYEKL. This CDR3 reads CASKSGTSPTGELFF. The CDR3 DNA reads TGCGCCAGCAAAAGCGGGACTAGCCCCACCGGGGAGCTGTTTTTT.

This rearrangement joins TRBV6-1 to TRBJ1-2; the match to TRBD1 covers 9 bases. From germline, CDR1 is MNHNS and CDR2 SASEGT. Trimming cost V 6 bases and J 0 bases; bases outside gene matches: 8. The CDR3 runs 16 residues. This CDR3 reads CASREQGASTNYGYTF. The CDR3, as DNA: TGTGCCAGCAGGGAACAGGGGGCGTCCACTAACTATGGCTACACCTTC.

The genes are TRBV28 and TRBJ2-5, with 12 positions matching TRBD1. The CDR3 runs 16 residues. V trimming: 7 bases; J trimming: 5 bases; junction bases outside the gene matches: 11. Per germline, CDR1 MDHEN and CDR2 SYDVKM. DNA for the CDR3: TGTGCCAGCACGAATCCCCCGGGACAGGGGGCCGAGACCCAGTACTTC. It yields the protein CASTNPPGQGAETQYF.

This clone has only one observation. This rearrangement joins TRBV15 to TRBJ2-2; 9 bases line up with TRBD2. Germline CDR1 and CDR2: LNHNV and YYDKDF (reference sequence). The CDR3 has 15 amino acids. Germline trimming cut 4 bases from V and 3 bases from J; bases unmatched to any gene: 3. The CDR3 is CATSKGGRDTGELFF. For the CDR3, the DNA is TGTGCCACCAGCAAGGGCGGGAGGGACACCGGGGAGCTGTTTTTT.

This clone was recorded only once. The genes are TRBV28 and TRBJ2-7; 7 nucleotides match TRBD1. The germline V gene has CDR1 MDHEN and CDR2 SYDVKM. With V trimmed by 4 bases and J by 2 bases, 5 bases remained unmatched. There are 14 residues in the CDR3. The CDR3 here is CASSSGQDTYEQYF. The CDR3 DNA reads TGTGCCAGCAGTTCCGGACAGGACACCTACGAGCAGTACTTC.

The chain has TRBV5-1 and TRBJ1-2; 9 bases are a match to TRBD1. Trimming cost V 0 bases and J 8 bases; bases outside gene matches: 2. Germline values: CDR1 SGHRS, CDR2 YFSETQ. The CDR3 spans 13 residues. The CDR3 loop is CASSLGQGEGYTF. The CDR3 region has the DNA TGCGCCAGCAGCTTGGGACAGGGGGAAGGCTACACCTTC.

The chain has TRBV11-3 and TRBJ1-3; maybe TRBD1 (6 bases). The CDR3 totals 14 residues. Germline V gives CDR1 SGHNT, CDR2 YENEEA. The ends were cut back, 5 bases at V and 1 base at J, with 9 bases in the middle. CDR3 region: CASSRGQSGNTIYF. The CDR3 region has the DNA TGTGCCAGCAGCCGTGGACAGTCTGGAAACACCATATATTTT.

This sequence joins TRBV6-5 and TRBJ1-2, with D tentatively TRBD1 (6 bases). The germline gives CDR1 MNHEY, CDR2 SVGAGI. The CDR3 loop spans 13 amino acids. Trimming pared 2 bases from V and 8 bases from J, leaving 12 bases between. The CDR3 sequence is CASSYDRFGGYTF. In nucleotides, the CDR3 is TGTGCCAGCAGTTACGACAGGTTTGGGGGCTACACCTTC.

The chain combines TRBV28 with TRBJ1-2; D is perhaps TRBD1 (5 bases). The CDR3 covers 15 residues. Germline CDR1 reads MDHEN; CDR2 reads SYDVKM. V was pared by 3 bases and J by 0 bases, with 11 bases between. This CDR3 is CASSLVTATNYGYTF. CDR3 sequence (DNA): TGTGCCAGCAGTTTGGTGACAGCGACTAACTATGGCTACACCTTC.

The rearrangement uses TRBV10-1 and TRBJ2-7; TRBD1 agrees at 7 bases. The trim removed 5 bases at V and 1 base at J, leaving 5 bases unmatched. The V gene's germline CDR1 is WNHNN and CDR2 SYGVQD (reference sequence). The CDR3 covers 14 residues. The CDR3 DNA reads as TGCGCCAGCAGTTCGACAGGGCTTTCCTACGAGCAGTACTTC. This translates into CASSSTGLSYEQYF.